Below, one T cell receptor (beta chain) is given with its context. Its antigen is still unknown. Nothing much larger sits one base from this clone, and base qualities are not available. The data derive from a study of blood T cell repertoires in COVID-19 (dated by TCRdb to about 2020). Looking at the study overall: Collaborator samples came from the United States, Italy and Spain and covered acute and convalescent phases of COVID-19. The prospective study material was composed of cDNA or gDNA derived from T cells, B-cell-depleted T cells, or PBMCs. The dataset comprised deeply sampled blood TCRbeta repertoires from subjects exposed to, actively infected with, or recovered from COVID-19. The repertoires were made available in a free public database intended to serve as a resource for research on the immune response to SARS-CoV-2. The samples were drawn from the first 160 participants of the ongoing ImmuneRACE study and from more than 1,000 subjects provided by 6 global collaborators. Nearly every sample came with metadata listing a de-identified subject ID, COVID-19 status, age in years and sex. Where available, HLA class I and class II types were taken from metadata supplied by the sample provider and were not determined by assay-based typing. Broad study findings and their caveats: How much clinical and demographic metadata was included differed by source and by participant, and the metadata was provided uncurated.

CDR1 and CDR2, looked up from the germline V gene, are SGHTA and FQGNSA. There are 17 amino acids in the CDR3, from cysteine to phenylalanine inclusive. Just the 51-base CDR3 DNA is kept, in frame starting at base 1. Trimming removed 5 bases from V and 1 base from J; the gene matches leave 11 bases unexplained. TCRbeta CDR3 regions were amplified from genomic DNA using the immunoSEQ Assay, a bias-controlled multiplex PCR. Per the original workflow: Within the assay, amplification of reference gene primers was used to estimate how many nucleated cells each sample contained. To quantify the absolute abundance of each unique TCRbeta CDR3 rearrangement, sequence reads were collapsed and filtered. For each sample, productive Simpson clonality was calculated by taking the square root of Simpson's diversity index across productive rearrangements. This immuneACCESS table, as held by TCRdb, lists in-frame sequences with V and J called but not all clones. Of the missing ones, under half trace to an unresolved V gene in checked studies; the others have no known cause. V and J calls and clone size come straight from that table; D and trimming were deduced from the DNA. This sample has about 160,000 clones in its table, and roughly 80% of those were observed once. 2.8% of the sample is taken by the ten largest.

The collaborating institutions used their own protocols to collect whole blood in K2EDTA tubes. For TCRbeta analysis, collaborator samples were shipped as frozen whole blood, as isolated PBMCs, or as DNA extracted from either sample type. The receptor comes from a man aged 70-80 years with acute or convalescent COVID-19. Here the chain combines TRBV7-2 and TRBJ1-2; the central 9 bases match TRBD1. The sequencing sample was made of peripheral blood. The DNA is TGTGCCAGCAGCCCGGGGACAGGGCACCCAAATAACTATGGCTACACCTTC. Translated, it reads CASSPGTGHPNNYGYTF. The CDR3, completed at both ends by the reference TRBV7-2 and TRBJ1-2 genes, gives the full variable domain GAGVSQSPSNKVTEKGKDVELRCDPISGHTALYWYRQSLGQGLEFLIYFQGNSAPDKSGLPSDRFSAERTGGSVSTLTIQRTQQEDSAVYLCASSPGTGHPNNYGYTFGSGTRLTVV.